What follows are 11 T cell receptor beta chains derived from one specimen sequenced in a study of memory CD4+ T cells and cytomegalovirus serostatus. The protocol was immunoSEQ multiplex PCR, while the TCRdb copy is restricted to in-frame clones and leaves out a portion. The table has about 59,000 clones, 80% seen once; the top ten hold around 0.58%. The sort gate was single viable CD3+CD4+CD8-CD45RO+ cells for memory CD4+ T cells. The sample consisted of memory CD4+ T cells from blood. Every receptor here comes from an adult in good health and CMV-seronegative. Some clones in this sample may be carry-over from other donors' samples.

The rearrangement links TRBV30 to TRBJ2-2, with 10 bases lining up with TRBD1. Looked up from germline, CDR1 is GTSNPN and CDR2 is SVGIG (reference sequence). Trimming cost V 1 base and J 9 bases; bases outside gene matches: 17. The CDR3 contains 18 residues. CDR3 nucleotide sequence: TGTGCCTGGAGTGCGGACAGGGGGATGCGATTACGGTTTAGGGAGCTGTTTTTT. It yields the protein CAWSADRGMRLRFRELFF.

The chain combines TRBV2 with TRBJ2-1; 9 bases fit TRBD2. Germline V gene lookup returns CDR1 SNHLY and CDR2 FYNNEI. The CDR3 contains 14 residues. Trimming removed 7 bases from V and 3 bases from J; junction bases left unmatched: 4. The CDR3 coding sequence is TGTGCCAGCATCAAGCGGGAGGACTACAATGAGCAGTTCTTC. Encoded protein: CASIKREDYNEQFF.

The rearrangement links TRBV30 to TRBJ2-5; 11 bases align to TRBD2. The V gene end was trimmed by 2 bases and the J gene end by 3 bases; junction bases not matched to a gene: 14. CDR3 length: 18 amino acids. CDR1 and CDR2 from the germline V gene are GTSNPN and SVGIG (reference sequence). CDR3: CAWSLDQTSGGAKETQYF. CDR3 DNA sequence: TGTGCCTGGAGTTTAGATCAAACTAGCGGGGGTGCGAAAGAGACCCAGTACTTC.

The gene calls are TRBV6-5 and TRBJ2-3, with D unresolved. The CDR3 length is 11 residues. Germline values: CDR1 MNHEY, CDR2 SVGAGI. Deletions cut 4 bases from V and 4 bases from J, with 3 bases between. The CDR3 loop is CASSSSDTQYF. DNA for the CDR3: TGTGCCAGCAGTTCCTCAGATACGCAGTATTTT.

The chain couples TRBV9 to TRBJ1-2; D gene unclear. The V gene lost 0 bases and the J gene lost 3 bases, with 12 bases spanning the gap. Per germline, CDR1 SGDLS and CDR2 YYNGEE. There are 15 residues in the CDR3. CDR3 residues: CASSVEGWGDYGYTF. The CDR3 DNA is TGTGCCAGCAGCGTAGAGGGTTGGGGAGACTATGGCTACACCTTC.

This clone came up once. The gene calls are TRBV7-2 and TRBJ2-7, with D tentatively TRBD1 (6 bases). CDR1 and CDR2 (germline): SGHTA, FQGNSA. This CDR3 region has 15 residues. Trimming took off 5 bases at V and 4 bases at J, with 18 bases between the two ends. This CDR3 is CASSGQHTSSYEQYF. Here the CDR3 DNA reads TGTGCCAGCAGCGGACAGCACACCTCGAGTTACGAGCAGTACTTC. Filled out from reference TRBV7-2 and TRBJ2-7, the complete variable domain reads GAGVSQSPSNKVTEKGKDVELRCDPISGHTALYWYRQSLGQGLEFLIYFQGNSAPDKSGLPSDRFSAERTGGSVSTLTIQRTQQEDSAVYLCASSGQHTSSYEQYFGPGTRLTVT.

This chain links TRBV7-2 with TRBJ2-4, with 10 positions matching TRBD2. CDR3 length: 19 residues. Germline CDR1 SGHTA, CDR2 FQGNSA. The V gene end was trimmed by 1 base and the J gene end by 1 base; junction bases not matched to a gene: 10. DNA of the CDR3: TGTGCCAGCAGCTTAGTACTAGCGGGGCGACTCGGTGCCAAAAACATTCAGTACTTC. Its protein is CASSLVLAGRLGAKNIQYF.

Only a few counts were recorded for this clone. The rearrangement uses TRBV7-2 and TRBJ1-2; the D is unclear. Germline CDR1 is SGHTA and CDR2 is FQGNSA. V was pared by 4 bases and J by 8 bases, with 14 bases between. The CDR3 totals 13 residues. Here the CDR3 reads CASSSRAERGYTF. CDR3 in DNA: TGTGCCAGCAGCTCCCGGGCCGAAAGAGGCTACACCTTC.

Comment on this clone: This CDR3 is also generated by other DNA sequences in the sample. CDR3 nucleotide sequence: TGTGCCTGGAGTATCCTGCATGGGTTGGGCTACACCTTC. This gives the protein CAWSILHGLGYTF. This chain joins TRBV30 and TRBJ1-2; D gene uncertain. The germline CDR1 and CDR2 sequences are GTSNPN and SVGIG (reference sequence). The V gene lost 2 bases and the J gene lost 8 bases, with 15 bases spanning the gap. CDR3 length equals 13 residues. The full variable domain, completed using reference TRBV30 and TRBJ1-2, is SQTIHQWPATLVQPVGSPLSLECTVEGTSNPNLYWYRQAAGRGLQLLFYSVGIGQISSEVPQNLSASRPQDRQFILSSKKLLLSDSGFYLCAWSILHGLGYTFGSGTRLTVV.

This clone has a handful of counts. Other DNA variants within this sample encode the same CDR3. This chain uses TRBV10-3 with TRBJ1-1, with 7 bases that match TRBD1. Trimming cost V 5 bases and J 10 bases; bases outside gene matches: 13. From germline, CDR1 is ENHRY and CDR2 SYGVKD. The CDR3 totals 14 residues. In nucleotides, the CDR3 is TGTGCCATCAGTACGACAGGGATCACTTCCGTAGCTTTCTTT. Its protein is CAISTTGITSVAFF.

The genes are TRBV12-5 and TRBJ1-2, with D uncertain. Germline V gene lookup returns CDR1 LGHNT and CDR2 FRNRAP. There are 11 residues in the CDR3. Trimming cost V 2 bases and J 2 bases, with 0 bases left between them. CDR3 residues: CASGLNYGYTF. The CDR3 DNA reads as TGTGCTAGTGGTTTGAACTATGGCTACACCTTC.